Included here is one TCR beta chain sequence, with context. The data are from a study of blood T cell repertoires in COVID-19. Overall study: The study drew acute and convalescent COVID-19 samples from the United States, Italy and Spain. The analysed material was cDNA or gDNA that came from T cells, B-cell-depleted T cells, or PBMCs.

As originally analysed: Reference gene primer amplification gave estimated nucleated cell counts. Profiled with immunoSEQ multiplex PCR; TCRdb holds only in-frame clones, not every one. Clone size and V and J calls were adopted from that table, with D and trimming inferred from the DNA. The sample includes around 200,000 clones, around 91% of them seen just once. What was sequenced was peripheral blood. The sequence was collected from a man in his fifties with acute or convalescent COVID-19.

The CDR3 coding sequence is TGTGCCAGCAGCTTCGGTCTGCGGACGAACACCGGGGAGCTGTTTTTT. It translates to CASSFGLRTNTGELFF. V is TRBV11-2 and J is TRBJ2-2; D gene ambiguous. The CDR3 length is 16 residues. Germline lookup yields CDR1 SGHAT and CDR2 FQNNGV. V gave up 3 bases and J gave up 0 bases, with 11 bases separating them.